This TCR beta chain appears in the sequencing data of a study of T cell repertoires in cytomegalovirus infection. On the study more broadly: Both recently identified HLA-C-restricted and well-studied HLA-B-restricted CMV epitopes were used in the study. Matching HLA type and CMV infection were both indicated by public TCR beta signatures. General observations from the study: Cumulative frequency of public TCR beta families picked out carriers of CMV plus the relevant HLA.

TCRdb analysed the reads with MiXCR anew, one entry per CDR3 protein. The sample consists of under 850,000 distinct CDR3 sequences, around 30% of them appearing once. There are 15 residues in the CDR3. The V and J ends lost 7 bases and 5 bases, in that order; junction bases with no gene match: 8. This clonotype was detected only a few times. Its target is unknown. The sequence came from a human donor in good health (CMV status not recorded). Some clones in this sample may be carry-over from other donors' samples. The sample in question was cultured PBMCs, obtained from culture after CMV antigen stimulation. The rearrangement uses TRBV12-3 or TRBV12-4 and TRBJ2-5; TRBD1 agrees at 12 bases. DNA for the CDR3: TGTGCCAGCACCTCCGGGACAGGGGGCTTGGAGACCCAGTACTTC. As protein: CASTSGTGGLETQYF.